This T cell receptor (beta chain) comes out of a study of T cells in localized non-small cell lung cancer (dated by TCRdb to about 2020). In terms of the full investigation: T cell repertoires of about 230 early-stage NSCLC patients were analyzed, with tumors being compared against uninvolved tumor-adjacent lungs. All 236 NSCLC patients in the cohort were treatment-naive and had localized lung tumors that were resected. The mean age of the NSCLC patients was less than 70 years, with 120 to 150 men and 100 to 110 women. The investigation overall reported the following: A median of approximately 62 of the top 100 tumor clones turned up in the paired uninvolved adjacent lung, and fewer than 35 of those clones also ranked among the top 100 of that same adjacent lung. Longer overall survival was associated with higher blood T cell density, whereas shorter survival was associated with higher adjacent-lung clonality. Uninvolved tumor-adjacent lung showed the highest T cell clonality, higher than tumor, which suggests more focused antigenic responses in the uninvolved tumor-adjacent lung. Multi-region tumor sequencing was not performed, so intratumor heterogeneity could not be excluded. Because the study design was exploratory, TCR variables were selected using unadjusted p-values without false-discovery rate correction.

Trimming costs V 0 bases and J 7 bases, and their ends lie 12 bases apart. CDR3 length: 14 amino acids, cysteine to phenylalanine. The kept DNA is CDR3 alone, 42 bases in frame from the first base. Based on the germline V gene (reference sequence), the CDR1 and CDR2 sequences are MNHNY and SVGAGI. Comment on this clone: No cognate antigen has been identified for it. No much larger clone is present one base from it, and per-base qualities are unavailable.

TCR beta CDR3 regions were sequenced from DNA using the immunoSEQ Assay. The authors' pipeline ran thus. To compute T cell density, TCR beta template counts were normalized to usable DNA, which was estimated by amplifying housekeeping genes. Using the preseqR package, richness was estimated by extrapolating to 120,000 templates for tissue samples and 400,000 templates for PBMC samples. Clonality was calculated as one minus Pielou's evenness. Tissue-enriched TCRs were identified by differential abundance testing using productive amino-acid clonotypes, minimum total count 5 and alpha 0.1. The Jaccard Index and the Morisita Overlap Index were used to measure repertoire overlap between compartments. GLIPH clustered TCR beta CDR3s with public tetramer-defined viral CDR3s; viral motifs required at least three viral sequences plus V-gene enrichment. Drawn from immuneACCESS, this table holds only the in-frame rearrangements with V and J called that TCRdb kept. Clones are partly lost; checked studies trace under half to an unresolved V gene and leave the rest unexplained. That table gives V, J and clone size, and the DNA gave D and trimming. In this sample the table shows around 35,000 clones, around 77% of which occur a single time. Jointly, the top ten make up 15% to 20% of the sample.

At diagnosis, peripheral blood, uninvolved tumor-adjacent lung and tumor were collected and stored as a combination of fresh-frozen and FFPE material. Blood samples were analyzed as peripheral blood mononuclear cells for TCR repertoire profiling. This TCR was recovered from a male donor aged 60 or over with stage III squamous cell lung carcinoma. Recombination joined TRBV6-6 with TRBJ1-2, with the D gene not confidently named. Sequenced material: peripheral blood, taken before any cancer treatment. For the CDR3, the sequence is CASSYSQQVGGYTF. In nucleotide form, the sequence is TGTGCCAGCAGTTACTCCCAGCAAGTCGGTGGCTACACCTTC.